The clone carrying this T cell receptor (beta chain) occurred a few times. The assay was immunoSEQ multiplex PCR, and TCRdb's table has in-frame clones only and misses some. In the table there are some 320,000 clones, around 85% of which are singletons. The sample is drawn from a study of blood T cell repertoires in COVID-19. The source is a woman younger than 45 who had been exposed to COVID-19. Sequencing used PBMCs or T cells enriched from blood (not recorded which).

CDR3 nucleotides: TGCGCCAGCAGCCAAGAATGGAGGGGCAACTACGAGCAGTACTTC. It encodes CASSQEWRGNYEQYF. The chain carries TRBV4-1 and TRBJ2-7, with D tentatively TRBD2 (6 bases). V lost 0 bases to trimming and J lost 3 bases, with 12 bases between them. The CDR3 runs to 15 residues. CDR1 is MGHRA, CDR2 YSYEKL, per germline.